The clone carrying this T cell receptor beta chain was detected a few times. The target antigen is unknown. The data originate from a study of PD-1 blockade in classical Hodgkin lymphoma. Findings and limits, study-wide: TCR diversity in CD4+, not CD8+, cells rose significantly by C4D1.

The CDR3 consists of 13 residues. From germline, CDR1 is SQVTM and CDR2 ANQGSEA. V gave up 6 bases and J gave up 7 bases; unmatched junction bases: 12. Sequencing used immunoSEQ multiplex PCR; TCRdb keeps in-frame clones, though not all of them. The sample consists of 45,000 to 55,000 clones, roughly 80% of them appearing once. Time point here: cycle 4 day 1 (C4D1), after 6 weeks of nivolumab. Each of the patients experienced relapse following autologous stem cell transplantation, and their brentuximab vedotin exposure differed. The TCR originated in a human donor with classical Hodgkin lymphoma. The rearrangement links TRBV29-1 to TRBJ2-7, with TRBD2 identical over 7 bases. The sample here was peripheral blood mononuclear cells (PBMCs), taken before the fourth cycle of nivolumab. The CDR3 nucleotides are TGCAGCGTGACGTCCGGGCGGGGGAGTGAGCAGTACTTC. Protein product: CSVTSGRGSEQYF.